This is a list of T cell receptor beta chains from one sample in a study of blood T cell dynamics during melanoma immunotherapy. This table comes from immunoSEQ multiplex PCR, and its TCRdb copy is limited to in-frame clones, with some not included. Altogether 8,000 to 10,000 clones are present, about 90% being singletons, with the ten largest covering 32%. Specimen: blood, collected from a patient treated with checkpoint blockade. The receptors were sampled from a human donor with melanoma. Each CDR3 is given with its conserved first and last residue. Each record gives: clone size, V gene, D gene, J gene, CDR3 DNA, CDR3 protein. A D gene is named only where the DNA matches it firmly. Expanded clones get a size class; other rows say once, few or many, or leave the size out.

.	TRBV28	.	TRBJ2-7	TGTGCCAGCAGTTTTGTAGCGGAAGCCCACGAGCAGTACTTC	CASSFVAEAHEQYF
.	TRBV10-3	.	TRBJ1-1	TGTGCCATCAAACCCCCGGGGTCGGCAGGGAGAGAGACTGAAGCTTTCTTT	CAIKPPGSAGRETEAFF
.	TRBV11-1	.	TRBJ2-2	TGTGCCAGCAGCCAGGGGGGAAGCGGGAGCACCGGGGAGCTGTTTTTT	CASSQGGSGSTGELFF
.	TRBV7-9	.	TRBJ2-1	TGTGCCAGCAGCCCCACAGGGAGGCGGGAATTCAATGAGCAGTTCTTC	CASSPTGRREFNEQFF
.	TRBV6-6	.	TRBJ2-2	TGTGCCACCTGGGGGGTCGGGGAGCTGTTTTTT	CATWGVGELFF
.	TRBV6-4	.	TRBJ2-3	TGTGCCAGCAGTGTACAGGGGGGGACAGATACGCAGTATTTT	CASSVQGGTDTQYF
.	TRBV27	.	TRBJ2-4	TGTGCCAGCAGTTTTTGCAGGGGCCGACGAAAACTAGCCAAAAACATTCAGTACTTC	CASSFCRGRRKLAKNIQYF
.	TRBV5-1	.	TRBJ2-2	TGCGCCAGCAGCTTACCCGGGACTGCCGGGGAGCTGTTTTTT	CASSLPGTAGELFF
.	TRBV12-2	.	TRBJ2-7	TGTGCAAGTCGCTTAGGACCCATGGGGCCGGAGACTAGCGGAACCTACGAGCAGTACTTC	CASRLGPMGPETSGTYEQYF
.	TRBV6-1	.	TRBJ2-2	TGTGCCAGCAGTGAAGCGGGCCGGGCCCGGGAGCTGTTTTTT	CASSEAGRARELFF
.	TRBV5-1	.	TRBJ2-1	TGCGCCAGCAGCTTGGGACAGGCGGGCGGGGTGCAGTTCTTC	CASSLGQAGGVQFF
.	TRBV19	.	TRBJ2-1	TGTGCCAGTAGTATAGGTGGCCGGTACAATGAGCAGTTCTTC	CASSIGGRYNEQFF
.	TRBV7-6	.	TRBJ2-1	TGTGCCAGCAGCTTTGGCGGGGACAATGAGCAGTTCTTC	CASSFGGDNEQFF
once	TRBV6-5	.	TRBJ2-3	TGTGCCAGCAGGGAGGCTAGCGGCACAGATACGCAGTATTTT	CASREASGTDTQYF
.	TRBV2	.	TRBJ1-5	TGTGCCACCCGTCGGGGGGGGGATCAGCCCCAGCATTTT	CATRRGGDQPQHF
.	TRBV19	TRBD1	TRBJ1-3	TGTGCCAGTAGTATCGGACGGACAGGGCGAAACACCATATATTTT	CASSIGRTGRNTIYF
once	TRBV30	.	TRBJ2-2	TGTGCCTATACACGGGCGGGCTACACCGGGGAGCTGTTTTTT	CAYTRAGYTGELFF
.	TRBV7-9	.	TRBJ1-1	TGTGCCAGCAGCTCCCTGGGGCAGGAAGCTTTCTTT	CASSSLGQEAFF
.	TRBV11-2	TRBD1	TRBJ1-1	TGTGCCAGCAGCTCCAAGACAGGGGGCACTGAAGCTTTCTTT	CASSSKTGGTEAFF
.	TRBV21-1	.	TRBJ2-7	TGTGCCAGCAAGGTCACCTCCTACGAGCAGTACTTC	CASKVTSYEQYF
.	TRBV11-3	TRBD2	TRBJ2-2	TGTGCCAGCAGCGAAAGACTAGCGGGCTCCACCGGGGAGCTGTTTTTT	CASSERLAGSTGELFF
.	TRBV7-3	.	TRBJ2-1	TGTGCCAGCAGCTTGACACTCGAGGATGAGCAGTTCTTC	CASSLTLEDEQFF
.	TRBV7-3	TRBD2	TRBJ2-7	TGTGCCAGCGGCGGTAGCGGGAGTGGCGAGCAGTACTTC	CASGGSGSGEQYF
few	TRBV30	.	TRBJ2-1	TGTGCCTGGAGGCCCCAGGTGGGTGAGCAGTTCTTC	CAWRPQVGEQFF
.	TRBV5-1	TRBD1	TRBJ1-1	TGCGCCAGCAGGGATGGGACAGGCACTGAAGCTTTCTTT	CASRDGTGTEAFF
.	TRBV5-1	TRBD1	TRBJ1-6	TGCGCCAGCAGCCCTGACAGGGGAAATTCACCCCTCCACTTT	CASSPDRGNSPLHF
.	TRBV27	TRBD2	TRBJ2-1	TGTGCCAGCAGCCCAGGAGCGGGAGGTCCCTACAATGAGCAGTTCTTC	CASSPGAGGPYNEQFF
.	TRBV9	.	TRBJ2-7	TGTGCCAGCAGCGCCACAACAGGCTACGAGCAGTACTTC	CASSATTGYEQYF
once	TRBV9	.	TRBJ2-7	TGTGCCAGCAGCAACTCCTACGAGCAGTACTTC	CASSNSYEQYF
.	TRBV6-1	.	TRBJ2-3	TGTGCCAGCGTAGGGCGAAAAAACACAGATACGCAGTATTTT	CASVGRKNTDTQYF
.	TRBV6-5	.	TRBJ2-7	TGTGCCAGCAGCCTGACTAGTGTCTCCTACGAGCAGTACTTC	CASSLTSVSYEQYF
.	TRBV5-1	.	TRBJ2-2	TGCGCCAGCAGGCAGACAACGAACACCGGGGAGCTGTTTTTT	CASRQTTNTGELFF
.	TRBV27	.	TRBJ2-7	TGTGCCAGCAGTCCACGGCCCCGGGACGAGCAGTACTTC	CASSPRPRDEQYF
.	TRBV4-3	.	TRBJ2-1	TGCGCCAGCAGCCAAGATCCGGCGGATTACAATGAGCAGTTCTTC	CASSQDPADYNEQFF
.	TRBV10-3	.	TRBJ1-2	TGTGCCATCAGTGCCGGGACGGACTATGGCTACACCTTC	CAISAGTDYGYTF
.	TRBV10-3	.	TRBJ1-3	TGTGCCATCAGAGAGCCCGACTCTGGAAACACCATATATTTT	CAIREPDSGNTIYF
.	TRBV19	TRBD2	TRBJ2-2	TGTGCCAGTAGTCTAGCGGGAGTGACCGGGGAGCTGTTTTTT	CASSLAGVTGELFF
.	TRBV18	.	TRBJ1-2	TGTGCCAGCTCACGAGATGGGGCTAACTATGGCTACACCTTC	CASSRDGANYGYTF
once	TRBV7-2	.	TRBJ2-2	TGTGCCAGCAGCTTACTGGTAGTGGGCACCGGGGAGCTGTTTTTT	CASSLLVVGTGELFF
.	TRBV10-2	TRBD2	TRBJ2-1	TGCGCCAGCAGTGTACCGACTAGCGGGAGGGGGGATGAGCAGTTCTTC	CASSVPTSGRGDEQFF
once	TRBV9	.	TRBJ2-7	TGTGCCAGCAGTCACCCCAGGGTTGGCCGTAGCTCCTACGAGCAGTACTTC	CASSHPRVGRSSYEQYF
.	TRBV18	.	TRBJ2-3	TGTGCCAGCTCACCATTAGAGGGCCCTTCTAGCACAGATACGCAGTATTTT	CASSPLEGPSSTDTQYF
.	TRBV4-2	.	TRBJ2-7	TGTGCCAGCAGCCAAGAGGCAGGGTCAGTCTACGAGCAGTACTTC	CASSQEAGSVYEQYF
.	TRBV5-6	TRBD1	TRBJ2-7	TGTGCCAGCAGCGGAGAGACAGGGGTCTACGAGCAGTACTTC	CASSGETGVYEQYF
.	TRBV11-3	.	TRBJ2-1	TGTGCCAGCAGCGCCTTCCTAGGGGGCAATGAGCAGTTCTTC	CASSAFLGGNEQFF
.	TRBV5-6	TRBD2	TRBJ2-7	TGTGCCAGCAGCCGGGACTACTCCTACGAGCAGTACTTC	CASSRDYSYEQYF
.	TRBV4-1	TRBD2	TRBJ2-7	TGCGCCAGCAGCCAATGGCGGGGGGGGGCGAGCTCCTACGAGCAGTACTTC	CASSQWRGGASSYEQYF
.	TRBV19	TRBD2	TRBJ2-1	TGTGCCAGTAACCCACTAGGACTAGCGGGACGGGGGGGTGAGCAGTTCTTC	CASNPLGLAGRGGEQFF
.	TRBV9	TRBD2	TRBJ2-2	TGTGCCAGCAGCCCCACTAGCGGCTGGCCCCGCACCGGGGAGCTGTTTTTT	CASSPTSGWPRTGELFF
.	TRBV27	.	TRBJ1-1	TGTGCCAGCAGTCCGAGAGGCACTGAAGCTTTCTTT	CASSPRGTEAFF
.	TRBV28	.	TRBJ2-7	TGTGCCAGCAGGACCCCCGGGAGCTCCTACGAGCAGTACTTC	CASRTPGSSYEQYF
.	TRBV21-1	.	TRBJ1-4	TGTGCCAGCAGCACCCGACAGGGGGCGCCTGAAAAACTGTTTTTT	CASSTRQGAPEKLFF
few	TRBV4-1	TRBD1	TRBJ1-5	TGCGCCAGCAGTAACCAACAGGGGACCTATCAGCCCCAGCATTTT	CASSNQQGTYQPQHF
.	TRBV2	.	TRBJ2-7	TGTGCCAGCATTGTTGGTTCGGAGCAGTACTTC	CASIVGSEQYF
.	TRBV19	.	TRBJ1-1	TGTGCCACCACCACAGGGCTCGGGGGCACTGAAGCTTTCTTT	CATTTGLGGTEAFF
.	TRBV5-4	.	TRBJ2-3	TGTGCCAGCAGCTCCACCTCGGGCACAGATACGCAGTATTTT	CASSSTSGTDTQYF